The T cell receptor beta chain under discussion was sequenced for a study of tumor-infiltrating lymphocytes in primary liver carcinoma. Study as a whole: Donors had hepatocellular carcinoma or combined HCC and intrahepatic cholangiocarcinoma.

From 500 ng total RNA, TCR beta cDNA was generated with a primer in the constant region. Sequencing libraries for TCR beta derived from three nested multiplex PCR rounds that used slightly modified ARM-PCR. A single record per CDR3 protein comes from TCRdb applying MiXCR to the multiplex PCR reads. This sample has about 59,000 distinct CDR3 sequences, with around 64% found just once. A single count supports this clonotype. The junction differs from germline at one of its ends, possibly a read error. From unsorted bulk tissue weighing about 20-31 mg, DNA and RNA were co-extracted. The sample taken for sequencing was liver tumor tissue from sampling region 2. Described subset: tumor region T2, inferior pole. The TCR was taken from a man between 40 and 49 years old with primary liver carcinoma and hepatitis B virus infection.

CDR3 sequence reads: CASSLGTSTEAFF. For the CDR3, the DNA is TGCGCCAGCAGCTTAGGAACCAGCACTGAAGCTTTCTTT. This chain links TRBV7-6 with TRBJ1-1; D not certain. The CDR3 has 13 residues. From germline, CDR1 is SGHVS and CDR2 FNYEAQ.